This TCR beta chain was identified during a study of blood T cells in healthy people across ages. A second PCR, run for roughly 7 to 12 cycles, used a sample-barcoded 5' primer plus a J-beta primer mix. Every individual sample yielded 3 million or more paired-end reads (each containing CDR3). Via MiXCR, TCRdb re-called the 5' RACE reads, giving one row per CDR3 protein. Here the sample spans about 1,400,000 distinct CDR3 sequences, around 55% being singletons. A word on this clonotype: The target antigen is unknown.

Germline loops: CDR1 DFQATT, CDR2 SNEGSKA (reference sequence). The CDR3 is 14 residues long. Trimming took 6 bases from V and 3 from J; bases not matched to a gene: 10. Study conclusions and caveats: Investigators treated diversity estimates from one million T cells as underestimates. It was the long-lived donors that had more naive CD4+ cells and higher diversity than aged donors.

The receptor's source is a man aged 18 to 30 in good health. The V gene is TRBV20-1, the J gene TRBJ2-5, with 7 bases that match TRBD1. The sequencing sample was made of blood. This CDR3 is CSAPLTGDKETQYF. The CDR3 DNA sequence: TGCAGTGCCCCGCTTACAGGGGACAAAGAGACCCAGTACTTC.